Listed below are T cell receptor beta chains from one sample, sequenced in a study of blood T cell repertoires in COVID-19. Assay: immunoSEQ multiplex PCR; the TCRdb copy retains only in-frame clones and omits some. The sample yields hundreds of thousands of clones, about 88% seen once. Sample: PBMCs or T cells enriched from blood (not recorded which). The receptors stem from a woman aged 45-60 years who had recovered from COVID-19. The CDR3 runs from the conserved cysteine through the conserved F or W. Fields, in order: clone size, J gene, V gene, D gene, CDR3 protein, CDR3 DNA. D genes are given only for firm matches. Clone sizes are given selectively: once, few, many, or a class where the clone is expanded.

clone_size: NA; j_call: TRBJ1-1; v_call: TRBV6-2/TRBV6-3; d_call: NA; cdr3_aa: CASSTVRGQRNTEAFF; cdr3_nt: TGTGCCAGCAGTACCGTGAGAGGACAACGGAACACTGAAGCTTTCTTT
clone_size: NA; j_call: TRBJ2-3; v_call: TRBV23-1; d_call: TRBD2; cdr3_aa: CASSHPRLAGVCSDTQYF; cdr3_nt: TGCGCCAGCAGTCATCCGAGACTAGCGGGAGTATGTTCAGATACGCAGTATTTT
clone_size: once; j_call: TRBJ1-6; v_call: TRBV2; d_call: TRBD1; cdr3_aa: CASSSGTEDNSPLHF; cdr3_nt: TGTGCCAGCAGTTCCGGGACAGAGGATAATTCACCCCTCCACTTT
clone_size: once; j_call: TRBJ1-1; v_call: TRBV6-6; d_call: NA; cdr3_aa: CASRAGFTEAFF; cdr3_nt: TGTGCCAGCAGGGCAGGGTTCACTGAAGCTTTCTTT
clone_size: NA; j_call: TRBJ1-5; v_call: TRBV14; d_call: NA; cdr3_aa: CASSQDTTRGGNQPQHF; cdr3_nt: TGTGCCAGCAGCCAAGATACAACCCGGGGTGGCAATCAGCCCCAGCATTTT
clone_size: NA; j_call: TRBJ2-3; v_call: TRBV18; d_call: NA; cdr3_aa: CASSPGGDTQYF; cdr3_nt: TGTGCCAGCTCACCGGGGGGAGATACGCAGTATTTT
clone_size: NA; j_call: TRBJ2-7; v_call: TRBV18; d_call: NA; cdr3_aa: CASSPLPSVNSYEQYF; cdr3_nt: TGTGCCAGCTCACCACTCCCTAGCGTAAACTCCTACGAGCAGTACTTC
clone_size: NA; j_call: TRBJ2-3; v_call: TRBV5-1; d_call: TRBD2; cdr3_aa: CASSYGLAVSTDTQYF; cdr3_nt: TGCGCCAGCAGCTACGGACTAGCGGTCAGCACAGATACGCAGTATTTT
clone_size: NA; j_call: TRBJ1-2; v_call: TRBV27; d_call: NA; cdr3_aa: CASTLRGQHYGYTF; cdr3_nt: TGTGCCAGCACCCTGCGGGGGCAGCACTATGGCTACACCTTC
clone_size: once; j_call: TRBJ1-2; v_call: TRBV27; d_call: TRBD1; cdr3_aa: CASSTTGGLGKGYTF; cdr3_nt: TGTGCCAGCAGCACAACAGGGGGCTTAGGGAAAGGCTACACCTTC
clone_size: few; j_call: TRBJ1-2; v_call: TRBV28; d_call: TRBD1; cdr3_aa: CASSGTGNYGYTF; cdr3_nt: TGTGCCAGCAGTGGGACAGGGAACTATGGCTACACCTTC
clone_size: NA; j_call: TRBJ1-1; v_call: TRBV5-6; d_call: NA; cdr3_aa: CASSSYRVSTRRAAEAFF; cdr3_nt: TGTGCCAGCAGCTCCTACAGGGTGAGCACGCGACGAGCAGCTGAAGCTTTCTTT
clone_size: NA; j_call: TRBJ2-5; v_call: TRBV7-2; d_call: TRBD2; cdr3_aa: CASSLASSGMYETQYF; cdr3_nt: TGTGCCAGCAGCTTAGCCTCTAGCGGGATGTATGAGACCCAGTACTTC
clone_size: NA; j_call: TRBJ1-5; v_call: TRBV27; d_call: TRBD1; cdr3_aa: CASSPHRGSQPQHF; cdr3_nt: TGTGCCAGTTCCCCGCACAGGGGCAGTCAGCCCCAGCATTTT
clone_size: few; j_call: TRBJ1-2; v_call: TRBV11-2; d_call: NA; cdr3_aa: CASSLAGTSGAAGYTF; cdr3_nt: TGTGCCAGCAGCTTGGCTGGGACATCTGGGGCCGCCGGCTACACCTTC
clone_size: NA; j_call: TRBJ2-7; v_call: TRBV5-4; d_call: NA; cdr3_aa: CASSLIGDSTYEQYF; cdr3_nt: TGTGCCAGCAGCTTGATTGGGGACTCGACCTACGAGCAGTACTTC
clone_size: NA; j_call: TRBJ2-2; v_call: TRBV28; d_call: NA; cdr3_aa: CASSLWAQENTGELFF; cdr3_nt: TGTGCCAGCAGTTTATGGGCACAGGAAAACACCGGGGAGCTGTTTTTT
clone_size: NA; j_call: TRBJ1-5; v_call: TRBV28; d_call: TRBD1; cdr3_aa: CASSPTETGDQPQHF; cdr3_nt: TGTGCCAGCAGCCCGACTGAGACAGGGGATCAGCCCCAGCATTTT
clone_size: NA; j_call: TRBJ2-3; v_call: TRBV7-2; d_call: NA; cdr3_aa: CASSPQTSLGTDTQYF; cdr3_nt: TGTGCCAGCAGCCCCCAAACTAGCCTCGGCACAGATACGCAGTATTTT
clone_size: NA; j_call: TRBJ1-1; v_call: TRBV6-2/TRBV6-3; d_call: TRBD1; cdr3_aa: CASSSDRGMAFF; cdr3_nt: TGTGCCAGCAGTTCGGACAGGGGTATGGCTTTCTTT